These T cell receptor beta chains were read from a single sample in a study of blood T cell repertoires in COVID-19. Clones were sequenced by immunoSEQ multiplex PCR, and TCRdb holds only the in-frame ones, with some missing. The table records approximately 250,000 clones, approximately 84% of them present only once. Sample: peripheral blood. Receptors were obtained from a man aged 50 to 60 with acute or convalescent COVID-19. Each CDR3 is given with its conserved first and last residue. D genes are given only for firm matches. Some rows mark clone size as missing; the rest say once, few, many or name a class of expanded clone.

d_call: NA
clone_size: once
v_call: TRBV6-5
j_call: TRBJ1-5
cdr3_nt: TGTGCCAGCAGATCCGGGACAAGTGGACATCAGCCCCAGCATTTT
cdr3_aa: CASRSGTSGHQPQHF

d_call: TRBD1
clone_size: few
v_call: TRBV7-9
j_call: TRBJ2-1
cdr3_nt: TGTGCCAGCAGCTTCCGTGGACAGGAAGGGCAGTTCTTC
cdr3_aa: CASSFRGQEGQFF

d_call: NA
clone_size: once
v_call: TRBV3-1/TRBV3-2
j_call: TRBJ1-2
cdr3_nt: TGTGCCAGCAGCCAAGCGGCACAGGGTAAAGGCTACACCTTC
cdr3_aa: CASSQAAQGKGYTF

d_call: NA
clone_size: NA
v_call: TRBV21-1
j_call: TRBJ1-5
cdr3_nt: TGTGCCAGACAGGGGTTTTCATCGTATAGCAATCAGCCCCAGCATTTT
cdr3_aa: CARQGFSSYSNQPQHF

d_call: NA
clone_size: NA
v_call: TRBV9
j_call: TRBJ2-7
cdr3_nt: TGTGCCAGCAGCGTTGACAGTCCCTCCTACGAGCAGTACTTC
cdr3_aa: CASSVDSPSYEQYF

d_call: NA
clone_size: NA
v_call: TRBV19
j_call: TRBJ1-1
cdr3_nt: TGTGCCAGTAGTATCGCCCGGTTGGGAGGCACTGAAGCTTTCTTT
cdr3_aa: CASSIARLGGTEAFF

d_call: NA
clone_size: once
v_call: TRBV21-1
j_call: TRBJ1-1
cdr3_nt: TGTGCCAGCAGCTCCCCAGCCCGGGACAGCCCTATGAACACTGAAGCTTTCTTT
cdr3_aa: CASSSPARDSPMNTEAFF

d_call: NA
clone_size: NA
v_call: TRBV19
j_call: TRBJ1-5
cdr3_nt: TGTGCCAGTAGTATAGTTGGCCGCAGAAATCAGCCCCAGCATTTT
cdr3_aa: CASSIVGRRNQPQHF

d_call: TRBD1
clone_size: few
v_call: TRBV5-1
j_call: TRBJ1-1
cdr3_nt: TGCGCCAGCACGGTGGGGACAGTTTTGAACACTGAAGCTTTCTTT
cdr3_aa: CASTVGTVLNTEAFF

d_call: TRBD2
clone_size: NA
v_call: TRBV11-2
j_call: TRBJ2-1
cdr3_nt: TGTGCCAGCACCGAAGCGGGGTTCCACAATGAGCAGTTCTTC
cdr3_aa: CASTEAGFHNEQFF

d_call: TRBD1
clone_size: NA
v_call: TRBV12-3/TRBV12-4
j_call: TRBJ1-2
cdr3_nt: TGTGCCAGCAGACAGGGGGTGTATGGCTACACCTTC
cdr3_aa: CASRQGVYGYTF

d_call: TRBD1
clone_size: many
v_call: TRBV19
j_call: TRBJ1-5
cdr3_nt: TGTGCCAGTAGTATACCCCCGGAGGGACAGGGCGGGTATAGCAATCAGCCCCAGCATTTT
cdr3_aa: CASSIPPEGQGGYSNQPQHF

d_call: TRBD2
clone_size: NA
v_call: TRBV4-1
j_call: TRBJ2-7
cdr3_nt: TGCGCCAGCAGCGTTAGCGGGAGGGCCTACGAGCAGTACTTC
cdr3_aa: CASSVSGRAYEQYF

d_call: TRBD1
clone_size: NA
v_call: TRBV10-3
j_call: TRBJ2-5
cdr3_nt: TGTGCCATCAGTGAGTCACAGGGGGCTCTACAAGAGACCCAGTACTTC
cdr3_aa: CAISESQGALQETQYF

d_call: NA
clone_size: NA
v_call: TRBV6-1
j_call: TRBJ1-2
cdr3_nt: TGTGCCAGCAGTGAACCCGGAGGGCCTTATGGCTACACCTTC
cdr3_aa: CASSEPGGPYGYTF